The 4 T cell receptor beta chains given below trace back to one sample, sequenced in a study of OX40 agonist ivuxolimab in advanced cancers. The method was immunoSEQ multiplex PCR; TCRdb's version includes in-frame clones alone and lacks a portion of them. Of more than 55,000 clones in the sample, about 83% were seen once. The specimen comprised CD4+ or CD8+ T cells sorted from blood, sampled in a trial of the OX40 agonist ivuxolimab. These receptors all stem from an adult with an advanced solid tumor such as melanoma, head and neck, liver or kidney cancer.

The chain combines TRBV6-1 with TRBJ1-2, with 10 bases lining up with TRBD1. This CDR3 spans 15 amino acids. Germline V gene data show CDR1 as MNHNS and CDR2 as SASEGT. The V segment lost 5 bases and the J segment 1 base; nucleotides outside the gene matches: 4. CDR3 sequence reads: CASSPRDRGNYGYTF. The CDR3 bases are TGTGCCAGCAGTCCTCGGGACAGGGGTAACTATGGCTACACCTTC.

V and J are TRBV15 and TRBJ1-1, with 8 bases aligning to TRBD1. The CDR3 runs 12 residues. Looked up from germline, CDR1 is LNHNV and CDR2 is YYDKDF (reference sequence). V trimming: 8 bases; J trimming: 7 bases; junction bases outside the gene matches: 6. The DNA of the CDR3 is TGTGCCACCGGACAGGGCCAGGATGAAGCTTTCTTT. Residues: CATGQGQDEAFF. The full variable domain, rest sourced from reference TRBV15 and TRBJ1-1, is DAMVIQNPRYQVTQFGKPVTLSCSQTLNHNVMYWYQQKSSQAPKLLFHYYDKDFNNEADTPDNFQSRRPNTSFCFLDIRSPGLGDTAMYLCATGQGQDEAFFGQGTRLTVV.

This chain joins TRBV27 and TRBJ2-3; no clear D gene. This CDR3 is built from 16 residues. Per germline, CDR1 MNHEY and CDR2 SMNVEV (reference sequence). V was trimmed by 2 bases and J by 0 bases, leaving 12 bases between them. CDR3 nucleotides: TGTGCCAGCAGTTTACGCGGACGGGCTAGCACAGATACGCAGTATTTT. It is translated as CASSLRGRASTDTQYF.

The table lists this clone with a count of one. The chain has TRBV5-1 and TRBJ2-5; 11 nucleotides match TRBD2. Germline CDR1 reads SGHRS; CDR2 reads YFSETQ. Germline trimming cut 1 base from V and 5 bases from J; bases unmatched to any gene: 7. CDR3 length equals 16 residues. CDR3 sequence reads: CASSLLAGGAEETQYF. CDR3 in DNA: TGCGCCAGCAGCTTGCTAGCGGGGGGCGCGGAGGAGACCCAGTACTTC.